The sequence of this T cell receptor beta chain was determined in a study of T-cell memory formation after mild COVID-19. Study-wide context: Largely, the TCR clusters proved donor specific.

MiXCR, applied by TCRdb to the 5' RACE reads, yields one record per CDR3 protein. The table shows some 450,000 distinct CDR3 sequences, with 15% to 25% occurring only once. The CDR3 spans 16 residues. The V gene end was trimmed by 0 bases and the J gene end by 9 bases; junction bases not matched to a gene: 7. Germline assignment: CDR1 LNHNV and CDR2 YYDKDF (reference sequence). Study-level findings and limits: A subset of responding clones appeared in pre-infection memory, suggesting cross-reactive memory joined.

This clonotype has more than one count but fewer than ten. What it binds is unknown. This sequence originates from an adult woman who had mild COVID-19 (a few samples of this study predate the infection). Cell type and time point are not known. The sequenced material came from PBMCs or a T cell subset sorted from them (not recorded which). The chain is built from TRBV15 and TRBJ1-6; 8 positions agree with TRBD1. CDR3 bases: TGTGCCACCAGCAGAGATTGGGCAGGGGGCGGTTCACCCCTCCACTTT. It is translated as CATSRDWAGGGSPLHF.